This is a list of T cell receptor beta chains from one sample in a study of neoadjuvant nivolumab and ipilimumab in lung cancer. Generated by immunoSEQ multiplex PCR, the TCRdb table keeps only in-frame clones and is missing some. Of around 17,000 clones in the sample, around 76% were seen once. The sequencing used tumor tissue, collected after neoadjuvant nivolumab, alone or with ipilimumab, at or shortly before surgery. The receptors shown here come from an adult with non-small cell lung cancer. Each CDR3 is given with its conserved first and last residue. Each record gives: V gene, clone size, CDR3 protein. Where a row states a size, it is once, few, many or the class of an expanded clone; other rows omit it.

>TRBV6-5|-
CASSRDRGEANIQYF
>TRBV7-2|-
CASSLGPRATNEKLFF
>TRBV18|-
CASSPRQGTSGGNNEQFF
>TRBV5-6|-
CASSRDSSHEQYF
>TRBV9|-
CASSVAGNTEAFF
>TRBV30|-
CAWRAGGNTIYF
>TRBV9|-
CASSVDGTPTEAFF
>TRBV10-2|-
CASSVVLNEQFF
>TRBV5-1|-
CASSLSTVYGYTF
>TRBV6-5|-
CASSYAGPGPYGYTF
>TRBV6-5|few
CASGQRYLGSPLHF
>TRBV9|medium-sized
CASSVDLNTEAFF
>TRBV29-1|-
CSGSGNTEAFF
>TRBV4-1|once
CASSLDGTGGDTEAFF
>TRBV7-8|once
CASSPSTQLANEKLFF
>TRBV11-3|-
CASSLGGGFGEAFF
>TRBV2|-
CASSEEGTVGVSYNEQFF
>TRBV6-1|-
CASTPQGATNYGYTF
>TRBV30|once
CAWSAQPLGGGTEAFF
>TRBV29-1|-
CSGGRSEAFF
>TRBV2|-
CASSADRNRGNQPQHF
>TRBV28|-
CASSGVVGLGYTF
>TRBV4-1|-
CASSQEGTRDTQYF
>TRBV28|-
CASNNGGGQPQHF